This T cell receptor (beta chain) was sequenced during a study of cytomegalovirus exposure and HLA in healthy donors. Use of 60 Vbeta and 13 Jbeta primers characterized the PCR. Sequencing was performed with immunoSEQ multiplex PCR; in TCRdb, only in-frame clones are kept and a portion is missing. Among more than 90,000 clones listed, 82% were seen once. Comment on this clone: The target antigen is unknown.

The study's findings and limits: Later work found that TCR association rates differed between HLA loci; DRB1 had the most and HLA-C the fewest. Published work reported that the classifier diagnosed cytomegalovirus status with high specificity and sensitivity. It is likely that the observed cluster of highly shared sequence variants was a sequencing artifact. The study had only CMV serostatus as immune exposure information.

V lost 4 bases, J lost 0 bases, and 2 bases stayed unmatched. The CDR3 sequence is 14 residues long. Per germline, CDR1 GTSNPN and CDR2 SVGIG (reference sequence). The sequence was collected from a man aged 45-65 years in good health and CMV-seronegative. Sequencing input: PBMCs. V is TRBV30 and J is TRBJ2-3; TRBD2 matches at 9 bases. The CDR3 loop is CAWTSGTSTDTQYF. The CDR3 coding sequence is TGTGCCTGGACTAGCGGGACTAGCACAGATACGCAGTATTTT.